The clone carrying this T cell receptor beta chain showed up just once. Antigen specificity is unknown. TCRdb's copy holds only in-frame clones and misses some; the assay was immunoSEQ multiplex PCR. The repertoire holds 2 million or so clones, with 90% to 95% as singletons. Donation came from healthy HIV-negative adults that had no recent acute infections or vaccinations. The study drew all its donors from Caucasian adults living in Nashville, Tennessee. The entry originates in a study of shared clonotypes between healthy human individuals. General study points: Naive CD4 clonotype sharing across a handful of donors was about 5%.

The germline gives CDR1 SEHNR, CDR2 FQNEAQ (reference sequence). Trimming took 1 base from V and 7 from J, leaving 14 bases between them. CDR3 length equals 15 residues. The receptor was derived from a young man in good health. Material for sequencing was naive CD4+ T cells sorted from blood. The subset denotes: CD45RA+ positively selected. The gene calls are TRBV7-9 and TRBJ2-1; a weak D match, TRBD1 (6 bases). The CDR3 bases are TGTGCCAGCAGCTTAGTCCCGGAAACAGGGAATGAGCAGTTCTTC. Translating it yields CASSLVPETGNEQFF. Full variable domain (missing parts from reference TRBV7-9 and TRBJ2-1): DTGVSQNPRHKITKRGQNVTFRCDPISEHNRLYWYRQTLGQGPEFLTYFQNEAQLEKSRLLSDRFSAERPKGSFSTLEIQRTEQGDSAMYLCASSLVPETGNEQFFGPGTRLTVL.